This entry features one T cell receptor beta chain sequence. Germline values: CDR1 SGHTA, CDR2 FQGNSA. V was clipped by 2 bases and J by 2 bases, with 11 bases between them. The CDR3 totals 15 residues. This entry belongs to a study of blood T cell repertoires in COVID-19. About the research overall: Samples came from the United States, Italy and Spain, spanning acute and convalescent COVID-19.

This table comes from immunoSEQ multiplex PCR, and its TCRdb copy is limited to in-frame clones, with some not included. This repertoire shows more than 250,000 clones, over 75% found once; its top ten account for roughly 8.6%. The material sequenced was peripheral blood. The rearrangement links TRBV7-2 to TRBJ2-3, with D possibly being TRBD2 (6 bases). The TCR comes from a human donor in a cohort sampled during active COVID-19. The CDR3 spells CASSLLRDFTDTQYF. The DNA for the CDR3 is TGTGCCAGCAGCTTATTGCGGGACTTCACAGATACGCAGTATTTT.